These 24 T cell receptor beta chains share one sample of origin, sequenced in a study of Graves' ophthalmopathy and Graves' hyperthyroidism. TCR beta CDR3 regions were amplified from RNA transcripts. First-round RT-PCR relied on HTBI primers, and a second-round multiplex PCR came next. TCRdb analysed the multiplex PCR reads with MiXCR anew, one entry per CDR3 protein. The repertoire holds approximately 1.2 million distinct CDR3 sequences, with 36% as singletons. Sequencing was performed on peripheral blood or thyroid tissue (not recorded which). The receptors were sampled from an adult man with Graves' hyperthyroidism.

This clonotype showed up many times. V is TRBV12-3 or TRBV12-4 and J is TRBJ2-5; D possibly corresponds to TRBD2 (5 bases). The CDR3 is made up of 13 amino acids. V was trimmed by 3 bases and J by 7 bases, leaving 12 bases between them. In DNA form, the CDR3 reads TGTGCCAGCAGTTTTGGAGGCCCGGGGACCCAGTACTTC. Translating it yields CASSFGGPGTQYF.

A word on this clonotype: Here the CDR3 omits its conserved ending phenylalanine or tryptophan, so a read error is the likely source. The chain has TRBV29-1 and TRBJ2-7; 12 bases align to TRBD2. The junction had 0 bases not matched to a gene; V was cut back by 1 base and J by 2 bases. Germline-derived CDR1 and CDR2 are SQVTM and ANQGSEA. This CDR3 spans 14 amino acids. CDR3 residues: CSVEGLAGAYEQYL. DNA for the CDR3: TGCAGCGTTGAAGGACTAGCGGGAGCCTACGAGCAGTACCTC.

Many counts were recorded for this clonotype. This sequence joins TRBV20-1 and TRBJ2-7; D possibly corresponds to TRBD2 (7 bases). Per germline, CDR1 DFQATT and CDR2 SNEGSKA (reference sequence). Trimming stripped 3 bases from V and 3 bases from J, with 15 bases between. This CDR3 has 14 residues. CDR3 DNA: TGCAGTGCTAGGGGGGGGCAGGGTGGCTACGAGCAGTACTTC. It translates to CSARGGQGGYEQYF.

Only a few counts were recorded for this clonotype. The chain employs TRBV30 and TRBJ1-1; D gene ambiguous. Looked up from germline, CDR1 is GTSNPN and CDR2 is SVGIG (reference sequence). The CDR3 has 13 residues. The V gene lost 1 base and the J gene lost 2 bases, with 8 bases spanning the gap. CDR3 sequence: CAWSGGTNTEAFF. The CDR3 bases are TGTGCCTGGAGTGGGGGAACTAACACTGAAGCTTTCTTT.

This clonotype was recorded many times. This CDR3 is CASRLDKGKANYGYTF. Written as DNA, the CDR3 is TGTGCCAGCAGGTTGGACAAGGGCAAAGCTAACTATGGCTACACCTTC. The chain carries TRBV2 and TRBJ1-2; a possible D gene is TRBD1 (5 bases). The CDR3 is 16 residues long. Trimming stripped 6 bases from V and 0 bases from J, with 17 bases between. Germline V gene data show CDR1 as SNHLY and CDR2 as FYNNEI.

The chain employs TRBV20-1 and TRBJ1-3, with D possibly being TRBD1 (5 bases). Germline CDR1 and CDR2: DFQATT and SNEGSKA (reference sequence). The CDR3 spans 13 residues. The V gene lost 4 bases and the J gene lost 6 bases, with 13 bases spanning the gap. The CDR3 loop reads CSATGLGENTIYF. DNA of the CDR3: TGCAGTGCTACAGGGTTGGGGGAAAACACCATATATTTT.

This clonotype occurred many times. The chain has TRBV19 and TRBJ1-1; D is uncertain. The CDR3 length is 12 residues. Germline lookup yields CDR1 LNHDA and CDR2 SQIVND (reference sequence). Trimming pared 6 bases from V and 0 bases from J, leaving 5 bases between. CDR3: CASRDLNTEAFF. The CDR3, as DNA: TGTGCCAGTAGAGACCTGAACACTGAAGCTTTCTTT.

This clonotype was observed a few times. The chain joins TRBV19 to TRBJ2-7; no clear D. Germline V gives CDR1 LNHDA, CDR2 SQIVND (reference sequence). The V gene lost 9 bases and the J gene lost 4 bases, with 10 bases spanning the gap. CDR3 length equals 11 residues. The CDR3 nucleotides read TGTGCCAGCGGGCCCCCTTACGAGCAGTACTTC. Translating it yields CASGPPYEQYF.

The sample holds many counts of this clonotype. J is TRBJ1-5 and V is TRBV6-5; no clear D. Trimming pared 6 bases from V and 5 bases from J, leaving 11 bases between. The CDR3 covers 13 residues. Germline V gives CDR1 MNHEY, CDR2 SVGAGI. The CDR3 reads CASRQTRDQPQHF. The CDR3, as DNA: TGTGCCAGCAGACAAACGAGGGATCAGCCCCAGCATTTT.

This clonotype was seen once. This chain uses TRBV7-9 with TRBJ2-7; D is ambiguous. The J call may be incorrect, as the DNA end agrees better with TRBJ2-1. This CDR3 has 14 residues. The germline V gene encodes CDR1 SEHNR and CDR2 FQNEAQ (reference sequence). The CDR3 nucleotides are TGTGCCAGCAGCTTAGAGAGTCTTCGCAATGAGCAGTTCTTC. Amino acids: CASSLESLRNEQFF.

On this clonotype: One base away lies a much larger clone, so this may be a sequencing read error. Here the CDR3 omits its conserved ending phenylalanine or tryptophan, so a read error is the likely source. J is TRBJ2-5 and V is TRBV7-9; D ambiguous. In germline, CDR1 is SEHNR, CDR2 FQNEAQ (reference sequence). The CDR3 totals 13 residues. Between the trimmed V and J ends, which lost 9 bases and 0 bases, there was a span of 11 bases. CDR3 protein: CASKPHDQETQYS. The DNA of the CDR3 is TGTGCCAGTAAACCACATGACCAAGAGACCCAGTACTCC.

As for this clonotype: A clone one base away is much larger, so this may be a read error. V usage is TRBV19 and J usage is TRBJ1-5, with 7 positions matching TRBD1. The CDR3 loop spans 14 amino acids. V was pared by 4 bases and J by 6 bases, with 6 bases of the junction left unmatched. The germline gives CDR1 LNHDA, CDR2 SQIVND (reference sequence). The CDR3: CASSRQGRSQPQHF. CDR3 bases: TGTGCCAGTAGTAGACAGGGAAGGAGTCAGCCCCAGCATTTT. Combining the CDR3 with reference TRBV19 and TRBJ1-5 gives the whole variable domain DGGITQSPKYLFRKEGQNVTLSCEQNLNHDAMYWYRQDPGQGLRLIYYSQIVNDFQKGDIAEGYSVSREKKESFPLTVTSAQKNPTAFYLCASSRQGRSQPQHFGDGTRLSIL.

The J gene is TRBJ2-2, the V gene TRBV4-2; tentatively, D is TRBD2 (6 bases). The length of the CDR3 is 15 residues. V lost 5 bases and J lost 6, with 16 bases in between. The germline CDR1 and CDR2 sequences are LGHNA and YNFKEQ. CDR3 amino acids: CASSSREILPGELFF. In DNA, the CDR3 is TGTGCCAGCAGCTCACGGGAGATCCTCCCCGGGGAGCTGTTTTTT.

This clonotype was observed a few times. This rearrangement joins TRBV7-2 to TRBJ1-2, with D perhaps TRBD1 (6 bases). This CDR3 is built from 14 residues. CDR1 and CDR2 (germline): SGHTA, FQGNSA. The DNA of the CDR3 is TGTGCTAGACCTGTCAGGGGCCGCAACTATGGCTACACCTTC. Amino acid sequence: CARPVRGRNYGYTF.

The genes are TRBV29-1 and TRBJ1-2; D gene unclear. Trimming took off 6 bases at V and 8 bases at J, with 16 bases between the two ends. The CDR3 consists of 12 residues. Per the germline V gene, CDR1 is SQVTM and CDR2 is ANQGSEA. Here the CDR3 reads CSVAYGRGGYTF. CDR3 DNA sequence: TGCAGCGTAGCCTACGGACGGGGAGGCTACACCTTC.

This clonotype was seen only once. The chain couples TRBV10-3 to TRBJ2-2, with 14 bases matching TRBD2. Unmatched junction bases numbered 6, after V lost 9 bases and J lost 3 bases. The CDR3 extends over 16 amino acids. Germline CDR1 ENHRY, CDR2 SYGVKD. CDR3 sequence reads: CAIGTSGGRDTGELFF. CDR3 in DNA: TGTGCCATTGGGACTAGCGGGGGTCGCGACACCGGGGAGCTGTTTTTT.

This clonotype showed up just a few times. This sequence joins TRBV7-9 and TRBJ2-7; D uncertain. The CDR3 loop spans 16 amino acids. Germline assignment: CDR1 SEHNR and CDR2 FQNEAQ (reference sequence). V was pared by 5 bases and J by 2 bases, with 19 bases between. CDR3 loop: CASSPRVQFQTYEQYF. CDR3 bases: TGTGCCAGCAGCCCGAGAGTCCAGTTCCAAACCTACGAGCAGTACTTC.

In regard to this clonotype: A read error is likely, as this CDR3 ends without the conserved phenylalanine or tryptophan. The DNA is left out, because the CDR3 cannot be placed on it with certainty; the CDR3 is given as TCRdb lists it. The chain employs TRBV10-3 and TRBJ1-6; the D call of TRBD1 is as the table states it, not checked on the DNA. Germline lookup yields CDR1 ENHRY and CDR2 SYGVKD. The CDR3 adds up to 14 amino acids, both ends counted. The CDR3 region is CAIGKGSGGLTPDY.

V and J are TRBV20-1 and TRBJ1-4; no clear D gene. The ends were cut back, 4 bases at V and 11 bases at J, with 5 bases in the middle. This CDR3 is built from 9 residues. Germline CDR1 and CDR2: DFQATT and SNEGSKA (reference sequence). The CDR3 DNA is TGCAGTGCTACGGGCAAACTGTTTTTT. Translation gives CSATGKLFF.

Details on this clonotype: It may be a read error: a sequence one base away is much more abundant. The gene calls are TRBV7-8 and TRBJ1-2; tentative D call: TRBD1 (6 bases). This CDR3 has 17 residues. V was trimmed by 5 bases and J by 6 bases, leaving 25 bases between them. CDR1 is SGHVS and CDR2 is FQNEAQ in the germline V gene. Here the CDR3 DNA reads TGTGCCAGCAGCCAGGTACCGGCGAGGGGGTTGGACCATGGCTACACCTTC. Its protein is CASSQVPARGLDHGYTF.

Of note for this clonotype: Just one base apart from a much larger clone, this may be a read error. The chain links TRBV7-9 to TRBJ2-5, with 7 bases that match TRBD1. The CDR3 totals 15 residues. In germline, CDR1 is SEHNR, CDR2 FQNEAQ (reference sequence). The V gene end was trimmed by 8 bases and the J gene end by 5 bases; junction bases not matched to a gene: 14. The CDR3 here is CASGQRTGILETQYF. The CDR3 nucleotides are TGTGCCAGCGGCCAACGGACAGGTATTTTGGAGACCCAGTACTTC.

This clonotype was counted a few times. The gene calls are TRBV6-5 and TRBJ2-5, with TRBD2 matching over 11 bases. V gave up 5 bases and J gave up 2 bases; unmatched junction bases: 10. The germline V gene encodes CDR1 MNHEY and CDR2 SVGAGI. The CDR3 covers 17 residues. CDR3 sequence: CASSRLAGPTRQETQYF. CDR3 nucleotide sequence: TGTGCCAGCAGTAGACTAGCGGGGCCGACGAGACAAGAGACCCAGTACTTC.

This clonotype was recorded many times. This CDR3 is CASSLTAVGELFF. In DNA, the CDR3 is TGTGCCAGCAGCTTAACCGCGGTCGGGGAGCTGTTTTTT. V is TRBV7-3 and J is TRBJ2-2; D is unresolved. Deletions cut 0 bases from V and 7 bases from J, with 6 bases between. Germline V gives CDR1 SGHTA, CDR2 FQGTGA. The length of the CDR3 is 13 residues.

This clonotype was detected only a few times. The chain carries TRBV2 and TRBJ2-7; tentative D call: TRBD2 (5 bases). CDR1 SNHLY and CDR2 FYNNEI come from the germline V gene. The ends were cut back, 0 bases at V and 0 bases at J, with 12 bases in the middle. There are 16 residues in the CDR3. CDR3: CASSEAPYGSSYEQYF. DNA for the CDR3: TGTGCCAGCAGTGAAGCGCCTTATGGGAGCTCCTACGAGCAGTACTTC.